A selection of T cell receptor beta chains follows, all from one sample in a study of read filtering for tumor transcriptome and immune sequencing. Each CDR3 protein gets one entry after TCRdb re-called the reads with MiXCR. The sample holds fewer than 30,000 distinct CDR3 sequences, approximately 14% seen once. Sequencing used a population of CD138-negative cells sorted from bone marrow. The receptors shown here come from a donor aged 40 or older with multiple myeloma. Both conserved end residues are part of each CDR3. A D gene is named only where the DNA matches it firmly. Clone size is stated in some rows and not others, as once, few, many or a class when expanded.

length,D,V,size,J,CDR3,DNA
13,.,TRBV28,many,TRBJ2-1,CASSLSANNEQFF,TGTGCCAGCAGTTTATCGGCCAACAATGAGCAGTTCTTC
14,TRBD1,TRBV5-4,once,TRBJ2-7,CASSQRTGFYEQYF,TGCGCCAGCAGCCAACGGACAGGGTTTTACGAGCAGTACTTC
13,.,TRBV12-3/TRBV12-4,many,TRBJ2-7,CASSLPGAHEQYF,TGTGCCAGCAGTTTACCGGGGGCCCACGAGCAGTACTTC
13,.,TRBV4-1,many,TRBJ2-1,CASSQVRRNEQFF,TGCGCCAGCAGCCAAGTAAGAAGGAATGAGCAGTTCTTC
16,.,TRBV10-2,.,TRBJ1-6,CASSGPGQGLNSPLHF,TGCGCCAGCAGTGGGCCGGGGCAGGGCCTTAATTCACCCCTCCACTTT
16,TRBD1,TRBV18,many,TRBJ2-3,CASSPGTGSSTDTQYF,TGTGCCAGCTCACCAGGGACAGGGTCTAGCACAGATACGCAGTATTTT
15,.,TRBV6-1,.,TRBJ2-3,CASRLGRAGTDTQYF,TGTGCCAGCAGATTAGGCAGGGCCGGCACAGATACGCAGTATTTT
18,TRBD1,TRBV15,few,TRBJ1-1,CATSRPTQKGAWNTEAFF,TGTGCCACCAGCAGGCCGACGCAAAAGGGGGCCTGGAACACTGAAGCTTTCTTT
12,.,TRBV28,many,TRBJ1-4,CASTPGSEKLFF,TGTGCCAGCACCCCCGGTAGTGAAAAACTGTTTTTT
15,.,TRBV7-9,many,TRBJ2-5,CASSPTGGIQETQYF,TGTGCCAGCAGCCCAACCGGCGGGATCCAAGAGACCCAGTACTTC
14,.,TRBV20-1,many,TRBJ2-7,CSARKLGQDYEQYF,TGCAGTGCTAGGAAGCTCGGGCAAGATTACGAGCAGTACTTC
17,TRBD1,TRBV5-1,many,TRBJ2-7,CASSSDRALYKNYEQYF,TGCGCCAGCAGCTCTGACAGGGCGCTGTACAAAAACTACGAGCAGTACTTC
14,.,TRBV18,many,TRBJ2-5,CASSPRDIQETQYF,TGTGCCAGCTCACCCCGGGACATTCAAGAGACCCAGTACTTC
13,.,TRBV20-1,many,TRBJ1-4,CSAPVPTNEKLFF,TGCAGTGCCCCGGTACCAACTAATGAAAAACTGTTTTTT
14,.,TRBV20-1,few,TRBJ2-5,CSARYGAGQETQYF,TGCAGTGCTCGTTACGGGGCGGGGCAAGAGACCCAGTACTTC
13,TRBD1,TRBV29-1,many,TRBJ1-3,CSGTGLGGNTIYF,TGCAGCGGGACAGGGCTCGGAGGAAACACCATATATTTT
15,TRBD2,TRBV28,many,TRBJ2-1,CASSTGTSGSYEQFF,TGTGCCAGCTCCACCGGGACTAGCGGGAGTTATGAGCAGTTCTTC
15,.,TRBV7-3,many,TRBJ2-6,CASSLSRAGANVLTF,TGTGCCAGCAGCTTAAGCAGGGCTGGGGCCAACGTCCTGACTTTC
14,TRBD2,TRBV20-1,many,TRBJ2-3,CSARTSASVDTQYF,TGCAGTGCTAGGACTAGCGCAAGTGTAGATACGCAGTATTTT
15,.,TRBV28,many,TRBJ1-4,CASSVSGTLNEKLFF,TGTGCCAGCAGTGTATCCGGGACCCTTAATGAAAAACTGTTTTTT
15,TRBD2,TRBV2,many,TRBJ2-3,CASSVAGGGLDTQYF,TGTGCCAGCAGTGTAGCGGGAGGAGGTCTAGATACGCAGTATTTT
15,TRBD2,TRBV5-1,many,TRBJ2-5,CASSLDLAGRETQYF,TGCGCCAGCAGCTTGGATCTAGCGGGAAGAGAGACCCAGTACTTC
12,.,TRBV5-1,few,TRBJ1-2,CASSLDQYGYTF,TGCGCCAGCAGCTTGGACCAATATGGCTACACCTTC
14,TRBD1,TRBV11-2,.,TRBJ1-5,CAGSLGTGTQPQHF,TGTGCCGGCAGCTTAGGGACAGGAACTCAGCCTCAGCATTTT
15,.,TRBV10-2,.,TRBJ2-2,CASSESPGNTGELFF,TGCGCCAGCAGTGAGTCGCCGGGAAACACCGGGGAGCTGTTTTTT
16,TRBD1,TRBV13,.,TRBJ2-1,CASSSGQGMIVDEQFF,TGTGCCAGCAGCTCCGGACAGGGAATGATTGTAGATGAGCAGTTCTTC
15,TRBD2,TRBV12-3/TRBV12-4,many,TRBJ2-7,CASSQGLAGPYEQYF,TGTGCCAGCAGTCAGGGACTAGCGGGCCCCTACGAGCAGTACTTC
15,TRBD2,TRBV29-1,many,TRBJ2-5,CSVVLAGGPGETQYF,TGCAGCGTTGTTCTAGCGGGAGGGCCTGGTGAGACCCAGTACTTC
14,.,TRBV5-1,.,TRBJ2-1,CASRNSFPYNKQFF,TGCGCCAGCAGAAATAGCTTCCCCTACAATAAGCAGTTCTTC
17,TRBD2,TRBV27,many,TRBJ2-2,CASSRLAGGGSTGELFF,TGTGCCAGCAGTCGACTAGCGGGAGGGGGTAGCACCGGGGAGCTGTTTTTT
12,.,TRBV7-8,many,TRBJ2-1,CASSFVSGEQFF,TGTGCCAGCAGCTTTGTGAGCGGTGAGCAGTTCTTC
12,.,TRBV20-1,medium-sized,TRBJ1-1,CSARERDTEAFF,TGCAGTGCTAGGGAACGGGACACTGAAGCTTTCTTT
15,TRBD2,TRBV30,many,TRBJ2-7,CAWAAGTSAAYEQYF,TGTGCCTGGGCTGCAGGGACTAGCGCCGCCTACGAGCAGTACTTC
11,.,TRBV5-1,many,TRBJ2-5,CASRALETQYF,TGCGCCAGCAGGGCCTTAGAGACCCAGTACTTC
18,.,TRBV2,few,TRBJ2-6,CANDRGSYVSSGANVLTF,TGTGCCAACGATAGGGGGTCTTACGTAAGCTCTGGGGCCAACGTCCTGACTTTC
13,.,TRBV20-1,few,TRBJ1-4,CSAKGPGNEKLFF,TGCAGTGCTAAGGGCCCGGGAAATGAAAAACTGTTTTTT
11,.,TRBV30,many,TRBJ2-1,CAWRGYNEQFF,TGTGCCTGGAGAGGGTACAATGAGCAGTTCTTC
15,.,TRBV2,many,TRBJ2-1,CASGGVRTGRDEQFF,TGTGCCAGCGGGGGGGTAAGGACAGGGCGGGATGAGCAGTTCTTC
14,TRBD1,TRBV20-1,.,TRBJ2-5,CSTRGTGGGQTQYF,TGCAGTACTAGAGGGACAGGAGGAGGCCAGACCCAGTACTTT
14,.,TRBV6-1,many,TRBJ1-1,CASSEAGVRTEAFF,TGTGCCAGCAGTGAAGCAGGGGTAAGGACTGAAGCTTTCTTT